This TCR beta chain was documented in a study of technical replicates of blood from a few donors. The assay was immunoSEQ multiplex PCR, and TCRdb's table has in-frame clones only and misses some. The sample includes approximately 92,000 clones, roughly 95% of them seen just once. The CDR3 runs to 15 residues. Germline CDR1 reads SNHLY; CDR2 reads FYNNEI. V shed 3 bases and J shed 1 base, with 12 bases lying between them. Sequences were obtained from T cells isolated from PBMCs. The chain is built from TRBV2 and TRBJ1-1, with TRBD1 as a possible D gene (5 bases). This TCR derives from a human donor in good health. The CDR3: CASSDNPQGNTEAFF. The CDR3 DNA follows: TGTGCCAGCAGTGATAACCCGCAGGGGAACACTGAAGCTTTCTTT.